This TCR beta chain derives from a study of liver allograft versus peripheral blood T cells. For the study at large: Recipients' peripheral blood supplied the T cell receptor repertoires against which those in transplanted livers were compared. Overall study findings and caveats: According to reports, the T cell receptor repertoires inside liver allografts differed from those in peripheral blood.

Via MiXCR, TCRdb re-called the reads, giving one row per CDR3 protein. The sample lists 8,000 to 9,500 distinct CDR3 sequences; around 19% were seen once. This clonotype is labeled as medium-sized (0.01 to 0.1%). Its antigen is not identified. Trimming took 5 bases from V and 8 from J; bases not matched to a gene: 11. The CDR3 spans 16 residues. Looked up from germline, CDR1 is MNHNY and CDR2 is SVGAGI (reference sequence). V and J are TRBV6-6 and TRBJ2-1; TRBD2 matches at 11 bases. This clonotype was obtained from a human patient who had a liver transplant. Certain T cells may be donor cells from the graft. CDR3 coding DNA: TGTGCCAGCAGTCTAGCGGGGGGTACGGGTCGCGATGAGCAGTTCTTC. It encodes CASSLAGGTGRDEQFF.